This T cell receptor (beta chain) is drawn from a study of T cells in Graves' hyperthyroidism and ophthalmopathy. TCR beta CDR3 regions were amplified from RNA. A first-round RT-PCR of the TCR CDR3 used the HTBI primer set. Using its own MiXCR run on the multiplex PCR reads, TCRdb lists one record per CDR3 protein. The sample gives more than 350,000 distinct CDR3 sequences, 17% of which show up once; more than 30% is in the top ten. Germline V gene lookup returns CDR1 ENHRY and CDR2 SYGVKD. V dropped 6 bases and J dropped 4 bases, with 12 bases sitting between them. The CDR3 runs to 14 residues. These patients, aged 18 to 65, had recently diagnosed hyperthyroidism lasting under 2 months. Each 10 ml fresh peripheral blood draw supplied the PBMCs.

The source material was blood. The chain employs TRBV10-3 and TRBJ2-2, with D maybe TRBD2 (5 bases). The TCR was taken from a woman aged 25 to 39 with Graves' hyperthyroidism that later progressed to Graves' ophthalmopathy. The CDR3: CAIRGGSVTGELFF. The CDR3, as DNA: TGTGCCATCAGAGGAGGTTCGGTCACCGGGGAGCTGTTTTTT.